This TCR beta chain originates from a study of glioma-infiltrating T cells. TCR alpha and beta CDR3 regions were amplified from RNA using iRepertoire nested multiplex PCR. Tissue mRNA or PBMC total RNA, 100-400 ng, went into one-step reverse transcription and amplification. TCRdb fed the multiplex PCR reads into MiXCR, producing one record per CDR3 protein. The sample carries some 22,000 distinct CDR3 sequences, just under 25% recorded once. The CDR3 spans 16 residues. V lost 0 bases, J lost 2 bases, and 11 bases lay in between. The germline CDR1 and CDR2 sequences are SNHLY and FYNNEI. Study-wide points: Above-expected tissue-blood divergence occurred in all gliomas, most in low-grade ones. Very few CDR3 sequences were shared between tissue and blood.

Worth noting for this clonotype: Antigen specificity is unknown.

Sequencing input: glioma tissue, nonneoplastic brain tissue, or PBMCs (not recorded which). The rearrangement joins TRBV2 to TRBJ2-1, with D perhaps given as TRBD1 or TRBD2 (5 bases each). This receptor was identified in a human donor with low-grade glioma or glioblastoma, undergoing nonglioma brain surgery, or in good health (not recorded which). Here the CDR3 reads CASSEATGTPYNEQFF. The DNA of the CDR3 is TGTGCCAGCAGTGAAGCAACCGGGACCCCCTACAATGAGCAGTTCTTC.